The source of this T cell receptor beta chain is a study of cytotoxic CD8 clonotypes in ibrutinib-treated CLL (dated by TCRdb to the early 2020s). Study-level background: The cohort had 11 relapsed/refractory and around 14 treatment-naive patients; 17 to 18 were IGHV unmutated. Partial responses were observed in 24 patients and complete responses in 2; after a median follow-up of 68 months, remission was maintained in 14 patients and progression was observed in approximately twelve. Response samples were taken after a median of around 13 months on treatment, ranging from roughly 6 to 36 months. On average, each sample yielded 255,043 productive templates and tens of thousands of productive rearrangements. Of the 90 or so participants in the trial, roughly 25 had longitudinal samples available. Cryopreserved peripheral blood mononuclear cells were collected at three points: before therapy, at response, and at either sustained remission or disease progression. Every sample from remission and from progressive disease was obtained while the patients were still on ibrutinib. Summary of the overall study and its limitations: At ibrutinib response clonality went up, during sustained remission it held steady, and at progression it dropped back toward baseline. Public clonotypes were rare and either shrank or stayed stable during treatment, and the rise in clonality at ibrutinib response reflected expansion of private clonotypes. Lymph node repertoires were not examined, and the timing of sampling was not matched between patients in sustained remission and those whose disease progressed. At baseline, clonality was higher than in age-matched healthy donors and showed a strong correlation with circulating CD8+ T-cell counts.

As for this clone: This receptor's antigen is unknown. Base quality data are lacking; no much larger clone is found one base away.

The goal of deep resolution MiSeq sequencing was a depth between 1 in 1 million and 1 in 200,000 T cells, and coverage averaged 10x per clonotype. The immunoSEQ hsTCRB Kit was used to generate TCR beta libraries. The published analysis was carried out like this. ImmunoSEQ Data Assistant and ImmunoSEQ Analyzer were used for data analysis, and V, D and J genes were assigned according to IMGT definitions. Clonality, with values ranging from 0 to 1, was calculated as one minus the normalized Shannon entropy of productive rearrangement frequencies. Only overrepresented clonotypes making up at least 0.05% of each patient's repertoire were included in the public clonotype analysis. Some 13 age-matched healthy donor repertoires from immuneACCESS served as clonality controls. TCRdb obtained this table from immuneACCESS and retained in-frame rearrangements with V and J assigned. These tables miss some clones; where compared with another copy, unresolved V genes account for less than half of the shortfall, and the remainder is unexplained. The DNA was the basis for D and trimming; V, J and clone size are from that table. The sample table records around 160,000 clones; nearly 90% of these occur just once. Approximately 2.9% of the sample comes from the top ten.

Taken with the paper, the label for time point translates to: progressive disease on ibrutinib. Around 2 micrograms of genomic DNA were extracted from cryopreserved PBMCs for TCR beta library preparation. Longitudinal blood samples from CLL patients on ibrutinib monotherapy underwent high-throughput TCR beta sequencing. The patients took part in an open-label, single-center phase 2 trial of ibrutinib monotherapy. The CDR3 numbers 17 residues from cysteine through phenylalanine. The CDR3 DNA has 51 bases and is translated from base 1. Compared with germline, V lacks 0 bases and J lacks 1 base; bases without a gene match: 5. The germline V gene yields MGHRA for CDR1 and YSYEKL for CDR2.

This receptor was identified in a human donor with chronic lymphocytic leukemia. The rearrangement combines TRBV4-1 with TRBJ2-5; 10 central nucleotides agree with TRBD2. Sample: PBMCs, taken at disease progression, from a patient treated with ibrutinib. For the CDR3, the sequence is CASSQDATSGLQETQYF. The base sequence is TGCGCCAGCAGCCAAGACGCGACTAGCGGGCTCCAAGAGACCCAGTACTTC.